These 11 T cell receptor beta chains share one sample of origin, sequenced in a study of blood T cell repertoires in COVID-19. Only in-frame clones appear in the TCRdb table, and some are missing; sequencing was by immunoSEQ multiplex PCR. Of 130,000 to 150,000 clones listed, 70% to 90% are singletons. Input material: peripheral blood. These receptor sequences come from an older woman with COVID-19, enrolled during active disease.

The rearrangement links TRBV6-1 to TRBJ2-1, with a possible D match to TRBD2 (5 bases). Trimming stripped 5 bases from V and 4 bases from J, with 21 bases between. This CDR3 is 17 amino acids long. The germline CDR1 and CDR2 sequences are MNHNS and SASEGT. The CDR3 sequence: CASSKGGFEAVYNEQFF. DNA of the CDR3: TGTGCCAGCAGTAAAGGCGGGTTCGAGGCGGTTTACAATGAGCAGTTCTTC.

This chain links TRBV24-1 with TRBJ1-5, with 10 bases aligning to TRBD1. The CDR3 covers 15 residues. With 7 bases clipped from V and 5 bases from J, the junction kept 7 bases outside the gene matches. Per the germline V gene, CDR1 is KGHDR and CDR2 is SFDVKD. The CDR3 here is CATRGTGEADQPQHF. CDR3 nucleotides: TGTGCCACCAGGGGGACAGGGGAGGCGGATCAGCCCCAGCATTTT.

This chain uses TRBV7-3 with TRBJ2-3; D is possibly TRBD2 (7 bases). V was cut by 5 bases and J by 3 bases, with 12 bases left in between. The CDR3 is 14 amino acids. From germline, CDR1 is SGHTA and CDR2 FQGTGA. CDR3 nucleotides: TGTGCCAGCAGCCGGGGGGCCGGTACAGATACGCAGTATTTT. Translation: CASSRGAGTDTQYF.

The chain is built from TRBV5-1 and TRBJ1-5, with D maybe TRBD1 (5 bases). CDR3 length: 16 residues. The V gene's germline CDR1 is SGHRS and CDR2 YFSETQ. V lost 8 bases and J 0 bases, leaving 18 bases between the germline ends. The CDR3: CASSRQKHYSNQPQHF. The CDR3 coding sequence is TGCGCCAGTTCTAGACAGAAACACTATAGCAATCAGCCCCAGCATTTT. Full variable domain (remainder filled in from reference TRBV5-1 and TRBJ1-5): KAGVTQTPRYLIKTRGQQVTLSCSPISGHRSVSWYQQTPGQGLQFLFEYFSETQRNKGNFPGRFSGRQFSNSRSEMNVSTLELGDSALYLCASSRQKHYSNQPQHFGDGTRLSIL.

This clone was recorded once. The chain employs TRBV2 and TRBJ2-7; D is unclear. The germline V and J ends were trimmed by 3 bases and 7 bases, with 13 bases remaining between them. Germline CDR1 reads SNHLY; CDR2 reads FYNNEI. This CDR3 contains 13 residues. The CDR3 sequence: CASSELRSQEQYF. As DNA, the CDR3 is TGTGCCAGCAGTGAGCTAAGGAGTCAAGAGCAGTACTTC.

This sequence joins TRBV2 and TRBJ1-1; 8 positions agree with TRBD1. The trim removed 4 bases at V and 1 base at J, leaving 2 bases unmatched. Germline assignment: CDR1 SNHLY and CDR2 FYNNEI. This CDR3 is 14 amino acids long. The CDR3 nucleotides read TGTGCCAGCAGTGGGGACAGGTGGAACACTGAAGCTTTCTTT. Translating gives CASSGDRWNTEAFF.

V is TRBV19 and J is TRBJ2-2, with a possible D match to TRBD1 (5 bases). The germline V and J ends were trimmed by 5 bases and 4 bases, with 11 bases remaining between them. The CDR3 loop spans 14 amino acids. Germline values: CDR1 LNHDA, CDR2 SQIVND (reference sequence). In DNA form, the CDR3 reads TGTGCCAGTAGTGTAACAGGTCTCACCGGGGAGCTGTTTTTT. Protein sequence: CASSVTGLTGELFF.

This clone was recorded a few times. The chain recombines TRBV15 with TRBJ1-6; 7 bases line up with TRBD1. Germline CDR1 reads LNHNV; CDR2 reads YYDKDF (reference sequence). With V trimmed by 2 bases and J by 7 bases, 2 bases remained unmatched. CDR3 size: 14 residues. DNA of the CDR3: TGTGCCACCAGCAGAACAGGGGTGAATTCACCCCTCCACTTT. It translates to CATSRTGVNSPLHF.

The sample holds one count of this clone. The rearrangement joins TRBV4-1 to TRBJ1-5; 8 bases agree with TRBD1. V lost 2 bases, J lost 7 bases, and 10 bases stayed unmatched. This CDR3 region has 16 residues. Germline V gene data show CDR1 as MGHRA and CDR2 as YSYEKL. The CDR3 here is CASSQQPDRGGQPQHF. The CDR3 nucleotides read TGCGCCAGCAGCCAACAACCCGACAGGGGCGGGCAGCCCCAGCATTTT.

The rearrangement links TRBV7-6 to TRBJ1-2; TRBD1 agrees at 10 bases. This CDR3 has 15 amino acids. J gave up 2 bases and V 1 base, and 1 base lay outside the gene matches. Germline V gene data show CDR1 as SGHVS and CDR2 as FNYEAQ. CDR3 sequence (DNA): TGTGCCAGCAGCTTAGGGACAGGGGGGAACTATGGCTACACCTTC. Its translation is CASSLGTGGNYGYTF.

This chain uses TRBV7-8 with TRBJ1-5, with TRBD1 matching 8 bases. Unmatched junction bases numbered 8, after V lost 4 bases and J lost 3 bases. The CDR3 is 16 residues long. CDR1 is SGHVS, CDR2 FQNEAQ, per germline. The DNA for the CDR3 is TGTGCCAGCAGCTGGTCGGGACAGGCGTACAATCAGCCCCAGCATTTT. Translation: CASSWSGQAYNQPQHF.